These 20 T cell receptor beta chains were sequenced from one sample in a study of blood T cell repertoires in COVID-19. Repertoires were generated with immunoSEQ multiplex PCR, while TCRdb's copy carries only in-frame clones and drops some. The sample holds some 170,000 clones, approximately 95% seen once. The material sequenced was peripheral blood. These receptor sequences come from a woman between 55 and 75 years old with COVID-19, enrolled during active disease.

The CDR3, as DNA: TGTGCCAGCAGTGCCAACAGGGTCTTTGATGAAAAACTGTTTTTT. Translating it yields CASSANRVFDEKLFF. This chain connects TRBV6-6 to TRBJ1-4; tentative D call: TRBD1 (6 bases). V lost 5 bases to trimming and J lost 6 bases, with 16 bases between them. The CDR3 extends over 15 amino acids. Germline V gene lookup returns CDR1 MNHNY and CDR2 SVGAGI (reference sequence).

CDR3 protein: CASTMVGGIQYF. In DNA form, the CDR3 reads TGTGCCAGCACGATGGTGGGGGGCATTCAGTACTTC. V gene TRBV7-8 combines with J gene TRBJ2-4; weak D call: TRBD2 (6 bases). CDR1 is SGHVS, CDR2 FQNEAQ, per germline. The CDR3 length is 12 residues. V lost 7 bases to trimming and J lost 9 bases, with 13 bases between them. Based on the CDR3 plus reference TRBV7-8 and TRBJ2-4, the full variable domain is GAGVSQSPRYKVAKRGQDVALRCDPISGHVSLFWYQQALGQGPEFLTYFQNEAQLDKSGLPSDRFFAERPEGSVSTLKIQRTQQEDSAVYLCASTMVGGIQYFGAGTRLSVL.

V and J are TRBV30 and TRBJ1-1; a weak D match, TRBD1 (5 bases). This CDR3 has 14 amino acids. V was shortened by 2 bases and J by 1 base, with 11 bases between the two germline ends. Germline CDR1 is GTSNPN and CDR2 is SVGIG (reference sequence). CDR3 bases: TGTGCCTGGAGTTTTGGCCAGGGGAACACTGAAGCTTTCTTT. Translated: CAWSFGQGNTEAFF.

This clone was counted a single time. The chain joins TRBV10-2 to TRBJ1-6, with D hard to call. V lost 0 bases and J lost 10, with 10 bases in between. The CDR3 has 14 residues. From germline, CDR1 is WSHSY and CDR2 SAAADI. The CDR3 loop reads CASSESNGRSPLHF. The CDR3, as DNA: TGCGCCAGCAGTGAGTCTAACGGGAGGTCACCCCTCCACTTT.

This chain connects TRBV10-3 to TRBJ1-5, with D tentatively TRBD1 (5 bases). This CDR3 comprises 14 residues. CDR1 and CDR2 (germline): ENHRY, SYGVKD. The ends were cut back, 7 bases at V and 2 bases at J, with 12 bases in the middle. The CDR3 DNA reads as TGTGCCATCAAAGGAGGGGCCGGCAATCAGCCCCAGCATTTT. This sequence encodes CAIKGGAGNQPQHF.

The chain carries TRBV12-3 or TRBV12-4 and TRBJ1-2; D remains unclear. V was shortened by 6 bases and J by 4 bases, with 12 bases between the two germline ends. This CDR3 region has 13 residues. The CDR3 is CASSLPRSYGYTF. Here the CDR3 DNA reads TGTGCCAGCAGCCTACCCCGGAGCTATGGCTACACCTTC.

The V and J genes are TRBV30 and TRBJ2-7; tentative D call: TRBD1 (6 bases). The CDR3 contains 16 residues. Trimming stripped 5 bases from V and 2 bases from J, with 22 bases between. Germline V gene sequence: CDR1 GTSNPN, CDR2 SVGIG (reference sequence). Written as DNA, the CDR3 is TGTGCCTGGGCAAGGGAAAGGGGACAAGCCCCCTACGAGCAGTACTTC. This gives the protein CAWARERGQAPYEQYF.

The J gene is TRBJ2-7, the V gene TRBV14; TRBD1 matches at 10 bases. Germline V gene sequence: CDR1 SGHDN, CDR2 FVKESK. Unmatched junction bases numbered 5, after V lost 4 bases and J lost 5 bases. The CDR3 is made up of 14 amino acids. The CDR3 here is CASSRQTGGNEQYF. The CDR3 DNA follows: TGTGCCAGCAGCCGACAGACAGGGGGCAACGAGCAGTACTTC. Together with reference TRBV14 and TRBJ2-7, the CDR3 gives the full variable domain: EAGVTQFPSHSVIEKGQTVTLRCDPISGHDNLYWYRRVMGKEIKFLLHFVKESKQDESGMPNNRFLAERTGGTYSTLKVQPAELEDSGVYFCASSRQTGGNEQYFGPGTRLTVT.

This clone was recorded once. The chain combines TRBV7-2 with TRBJ1-2; D is perhaps TRBD1 (6 bases). The CDR3 sequence is 15 residues long. Trimming removed 5 bases at V and 5 bases at J, with 18 bases between. Per the germline V gene, CDR1 is SGHTA and CDR2 is FQGNSA. The DNA for the CDR3 is TGTGCCAGCAGCCCCAGAGGGGGGGTGCCGTATGGCTACACCTTC. Amino acid sequence: CASSPRGGVPYGYTF.

The chain uses TRBV5-6 and TRBJ2-6; D is ambiguous. CDR3 length: 15 amino acids. CDR1 SGHDT and CDR2 YYEEEE come from the germline V gene. Trimming took off 0 bases at V and 0 bases at J, with 4 bases between the two ends. CDR3 coding DNA: TGTGCCAGCAGCTTGGGGCTCTCTGGGGCCAACGTCCTGACTTTC. As protein: CASSLGLSGANVLTF.

The chain joins TRBV6-6 to TRBJ1-5, with a possible D match to TRBD1 (5 bases). Germline values: CDR1 MNHNY, CDR2 SVGAGI (reference sequence). V shed 2 bases and J shed 0 bases, with 8 bases lying between them. CDR3 size: 15 residues. DNA for the CDR3: TGTGCCAGCAGTTACACAGGCTATAGCAATCAGCCCCAGCATTTT. The encoded protein is CASSYTGYSNQPQHF.

The rearrangement links TRBV25-1 to TRBJ1-4; 8 bases match TRBD1. The CDR3 spans 14 residues. Germline V gives CDR1 MGHDK, CDR2 SYGVNS. The junction had 8 bases not matched to a gene; V was cut back by 6 bases and J by 8 bases. In DNA, the CDR3 is TGTGCCAGCAGCCTGACAGGGGATCCAGAAAAACTGTTTTTT. This codes for CASSLTGDPEKLFF. Complete variable domain (other parts from reference TRBV25-1 and TRBJ1-4): EADIYQTPRYLVIGTGKKITLECSQTMGHDKMYWYQQDPGMELHLIHYSYGVNSTEKGDLSSESTVSRIRTEHFPLTLESARPSHTSQYLCASSLTGDPEKLFFGSGTQLSVL.

V is TRBV18 and J is TRBJ2-7, with D possibly being TRBD1 (5 bases). This CDR3 has 15 amino acids. V was trimmed by 5 bases and J by 5 bases, leaving 19 bases between them. The V gene's germline CDR1 is KGHSH and CDR2 LQKENI. This CDR3 reads CASSDFGQGINEQYF. In DNA, the CDR3 is TGTGCCAGCTCAGACTTTGGCCAGGGCATCAACGAGCAGTACTTC.

The chain carries TRBV2 and TRBJ2-7; D ambiguous. Trimming took off 3 bases at V and 5 bases at J, with 14 bases between the two ends. Per germline, CDR1 SNHLY and CDR2 FYNNEI. The CDR3 runs to 14 residues. CDR3 region: CASSDRGPSDEQYF. For the CDR3, the DNA is TGTGCCAGCAGTGACCGCGGCCCATCGGACGAGCAGTACTTC.

The rearrangement joins TRBV18 to TRBJ2-2, with D perhaps TRBD2 (6 bases). The CDR3 spans 16 residues. CDR1 is KGHSH and CDR2 is LQKENI in the germline V gene. The germline V and J ends were trimmed by 6 bases and 6 bases, with 20 bases remaining between them. The CDR3 sequence is CASSPSSGVLAGELFF. Written as DNA, the CDR3 is TGTGCCAGCTCCCCCTCTTCGGGGGTTTTGGCCGGGGAGCTGTTTTTT.

V usage is TRBV12-3 or TRBV12-4 and J usage is TRBJ1-1; D is unresolved. Trimming cost V 8 bases and J 1 base, with 11 bases left between them. CDR3 length: 13 residues. The CDR3 reads CASSVLWNTEAFF. CDR3 DNA: TGTGCCAGCTCGGTACTTTGGAACACTGAAGCTTTCTTT.

This clone has more than one count but fewer than ten. The chain links TRBV7-2 to TRBJ2-7, with TRBD2 as a possible D gene (5 bases). Germline loops: CDR1 SGHTA, CDR2 FQGNSA. The V and J ends lost 4 bases and 9 bases respectively, with 19 bases between them. The CDR3 loop spans 14 amino acids. CDR3 sequence: CASSSRDGSTGQYF. The CDR3, as DNA: TGTGCCAGCAGCTCCCGCGATGGGAGTACGGGGCAGTACTTC. The whole variable domain, filled in from reference TRBV7-2 and TRBJ2-7, reads GAGVSQSPSNKVTEKGKDVELRCDPISGHTALYWYRQSLGQGLEFLIYFQGNSAPDKSGLPSDRFSAERTGGSVSTLTIQRTQQEDSAVYLCASSSRDGSTGQYFGPGTRLTVT.

The chain employs TRBV21-1 and TRBJ2-3; the table's D call, TRBD2, was not checked against the DNA. TRBV21-1 is a pseudogene locus. CDR3 length equals 19 residues. The CDR3 sequence: CASMKRTSGAPGGTDTQYF. CDR3 DNA sequence: TGTGCCAGCATGAAAAGGACTAGCGGGGCCCCAGGGGGCACAGATACGCAGTATTTT.

The V call is TRBV2, the J call TRBJ1-2; the D gene is possibly TRBD1 (6 bases). There are 14 residues in the CDR3. Germline V gene lookup returns CDR1 SNHLY and CDR2 FYNNEI. Trimming removed 6 bases at V and 2 bases at J, with 13 bases between. In nucleotides, the CDR3 is TGTGCCAGCAGCGTACAGGGAACCAACTATGGCTACACCTTC. Its protein is CASSVQGTNYGYTF. The complete variable domain, with remaining parts taken from reference TRBV2 and TRBJ1-2, reads EPEVTQTPSHQVTQMGQEVILRCVPISNHLYFYWYRQILGQKVEFLVSFYNNEISEKSEIFDDQFSVERPDGSNFTLKIRSTKLEDSAMYFCASSVQGTNYGYTFGSGTRLTVV.

This clone was recorded only once. V is TRBV3-1 (or the pseudogene TRBV3-2) and J is TRBJ2-3, with 15 bases identical to TRBD2. Germline values: CDR1 LGHDT, CDR2 YNNKEL (reference sequence). This CDR3 is built from 18 residues. The V and J ends lost 4 bases and 0 bases, in that order; junction bases with no gene match: 5. DNA of the CDR3: TGTGCCAGCAGCCCCGGGACTAGCGGGGGGACTAGCACAGATACGCAGTATTTT. It yields the protein CASSPGTSGGTSTDTQYF.